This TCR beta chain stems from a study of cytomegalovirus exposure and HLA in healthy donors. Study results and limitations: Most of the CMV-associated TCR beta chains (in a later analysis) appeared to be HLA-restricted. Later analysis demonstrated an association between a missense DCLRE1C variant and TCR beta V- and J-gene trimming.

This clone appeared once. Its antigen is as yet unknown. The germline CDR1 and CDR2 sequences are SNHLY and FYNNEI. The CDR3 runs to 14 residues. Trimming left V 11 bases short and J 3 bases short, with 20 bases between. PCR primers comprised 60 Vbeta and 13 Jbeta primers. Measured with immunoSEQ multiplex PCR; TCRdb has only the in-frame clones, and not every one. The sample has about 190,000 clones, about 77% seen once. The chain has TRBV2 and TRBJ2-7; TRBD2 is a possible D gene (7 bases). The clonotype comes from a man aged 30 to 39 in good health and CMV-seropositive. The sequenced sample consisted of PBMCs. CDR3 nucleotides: TGTGCCGGTTCCGGGGGGACAAGGAGCTACGAGCAGTACTTC. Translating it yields CAGSGGTRSYEQYF.